One and the same sample provided the 6 T cell receptor beta chains below, sequenced in a study of T cells after yellow fever vaccination. A single record per CDR3 protein comes from TCRdb applying MiXCR to the 5' RACE reads. The data hold 400,000 or so distinct CDR3 sequences, with 9.5% to 13% observed a single time. The sequencing used PBMCs, collected on the day of the first yellow fever vaccination. The origin of the receptors is a man aged 18 to 30 who received the YFV17D yellow fever vaccine.

This clonotype was counted only a few times. V usage is TRBV6-1 and J usage is TRBJ1-2; 9 bases are a match to TRBD1. The J segment lost 5 bases and the V segment lost 5 bases, leaving 6 bases of the junction unmatched. The CDR3 spans 14 residues. Germline loops: CDR1 MNHNS, CDR2 SASEGT. For the CDR3, the DNA is TGTGCCAGCAGTCCCAGGACAGGGGAATATGGCTACACCTTC. Protein product: CASSPRTGEYGYTF.

The rearrangement links TRBV5-5 to TRBJ2-7; 7 bases are a match to TRBD1. Germline CDR1 and CDR2: SGHKS and YYEKEE (reference sequence). The length of the CDR3 is 14 residues. The V and J ends lost 1 base and 5 bases, in that order; junction bases with no gene match: 6. Here the CDR3 DNA reads TGTGCCAGCAGCTTGAGCCAGGGGGTTAACGAGCAGTACTTC. This translates into CASSLSQGVNEQYF. Full variable domain (remainder filled in from reference TRBV5-5 and TRBJ2-7): DAGVTQSPTHLIKTRGQQVTLRCSPISGHKSVSWYQQVLGQGPQFIFQYYEKEERGRGNFPDRFSARQFPNYSSELNVNALLLGDSALYLCASSLSQGVNEQYFGPGTRLTVT.

This clonotype was seen more than once but under ten times. This chain joins TRBV6-6 and TRBJ2-3; D may be TRBD1 (8 bases). Per germline, CDR1 MNHNY and CDR2 SVGAGI (reference sequence). The CDR3 length is 13 residues. V gave up 9 bases and J gave up 6 bases, with 16 bases separating them. The chain's CDR3 is CASDRGGWDTQYF. As DNA, the CDR3 is TGTGCCAGTGACAGGGGAGGGTGGGATACGCAGTATTTT.

This clonotype was counted only a few times. This rearrangement joins TRBV5-1 to TRBJ2-2; TRBD1 might be the D (6 bases). This CDR3 comprises 15 residues. The germline V gene has CDR1 SGHRS and CDR2 YFSETQ. Trimming shortened V by 0 bases and J by 4 bases, and 10 bases separated the two germline ends. The CDR3 protein is CASSLETGSTGELFF. The DNA for the CDR3 is TGCGCCAGCAGCTTGGAAACAGGGTCCACCGGGGAGCTGTTTTTT.

This clonotype was seen only a few times. The chain has TRBV4-3 and TRBJ2-5; D uncertain. The V gene's germline CDR1 is LGHNA and CDR2 YSLEER. This CDR3 has 12 residues. Trimming took off 3 bases at V and 5 bases at J, with 7 bases between the two ends. CDR3 coding DNA: TGCGCCAGCAGCCAGACCAGGGAGACCCAGTACTTC. Translation: CASSQTRETQYF.

This clonotype was seen at least ten times. This chain joins TRBV30 and TRBJ1-6; D unclear. This CDR3 region has 13 residues. The V end was cut by 2 bases, the J end by 0 bases, with 2 bases between. Germline CDR1 is GTSNPN and CDR2 is SVGIG (reference sequence). Here the CDR3 reads CAWSNSYNSPLHF. The CDR3 coding sequence is TGTGCCTGGAGTAACTCCTATAATTCACCCCTCCACTTT.